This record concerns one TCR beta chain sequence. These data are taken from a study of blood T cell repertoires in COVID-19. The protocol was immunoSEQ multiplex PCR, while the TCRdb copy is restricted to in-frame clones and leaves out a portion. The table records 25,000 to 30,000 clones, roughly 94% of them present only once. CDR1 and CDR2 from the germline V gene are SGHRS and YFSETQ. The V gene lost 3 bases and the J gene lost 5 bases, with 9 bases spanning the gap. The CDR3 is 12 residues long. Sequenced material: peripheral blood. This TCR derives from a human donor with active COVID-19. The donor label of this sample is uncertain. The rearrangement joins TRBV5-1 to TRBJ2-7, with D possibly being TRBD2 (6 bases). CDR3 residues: CASSWGLDEQYF. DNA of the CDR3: TGCGCCAGCAGCTGGGGACTTGACGAGCAGTACTTC.